A selection of T cell receptor beta chains follows, all from one sample in a study of CD8 T cells in ankylosing spondylitis. From the 5' RACE reads, TCRdb called clonotypes with MiXCR, one entry per CDR3 protein. The data contain 200,000 to 250,000 distinct CDR3 sequences, about 26% of them singletons. The specimen was blood, either unsorted or a sorted T cell fraction (not recorded which). These receptors were obtained from a male donor with ankylosing spondylitis or in good health (not recorded which). CDR3s include the opening cysteine and the closing phenylalanine or tryptophan. Each record gives: D gene, clone size, J gene, V gene, CDR3 DNA, CDR3 protein. D genes are given only for firm matches. Only some rows state a clone size, as once, few, many or a class for expanded clones.

D: TRBD1; size: many; J: TRBJ1-5; V: TRBV6-1; DNA: TGTGCCAGCAGGGGTGGACAGGGGGCGTATCAGCCCCAGCATTTT; CDR3: CASRGGQGAYQPQHF
D: .; size: .; J: TRBJ2-7; V: TRBV20-1; DNA: TGCAGTGCTAGAGGGGGGACCCCGCAGGCCCTCGAGCAGTACTTC; CDR3: CSARGGTPQALEQYF
D: TRBD2; size: many; J: TRBJ2-1; V: TRBV29-1; DNA: TGCAGCGTCGCCGGACTAGCGGGGTATCGGAATGAGCAGTTCTTC; CDR3: CSVAGLAGYRNEQFF
D: TRBD2; size: .; J: TRBJ2-5; V: TRBV6-1; DNA: TGTGCCAGCAGTGAAAGGGTTAGCGGGAGTTTGGGGGAAGAGACCCAGTACTTC; CDR3: CASSERVSGSLGEETQYF
D: .; size: many; J: TRBJ2-1; V: TRBV5-1; DNA: TGCGCCAGCAGCTTGGCCCTTGAGCGGGAGCAGTTCTTC; CDR3: CASSLALEREQFF
D: .; size: many; J: TRBJ2-7; V: TRBV29-1; DNA: TGCAGCGCAAAGGGGGGGGTCGGCTACGAGCAGTACTTC; CDR3: CSAKGGVGYEQYF
D: .; size: .; J: TRBJ1-3; V: TRBV20-1; DNA: TGCAGTGCTAGAGCTGGCCAGGCCGGGAAGAACACCATATATTTT; CDR3: CSARAGQAGKNTIYF
D: TRBD1; size: .; J: TRBJ2-7; V: TRBV3-1; DNA: TGTGCCAGCAGCCCAGGACAGGTCCTAGGGACCGAGCAGTACTTC; CDR3: CASSPGQVLGTEQYF
D: .; size: few; J: TRBJ2-7; V: TRBV20-1; DNA: TGCAGTGCTAGTTGGTCCCTCTCCTACGAGCAGTACTTC; CDR3: CSASWSLSYEQYF
D: .; size: many; J: TRBJ2-3; V: TRBV5-1; DNA: TGTGCCAGCAGCTTGACAGGTAGCACAGATACGCAGTATTTT; CDR3: CASSLTGSTDTQYF
D: TRBD2; size: few; J: TRBJ2-5; V: TRBV6-1; DNA: TGTGCCAGCAGTGAGGGACTAGCGGGAGGGCCAGGTCAAGAGACCCAGTACTTC; CDR3: CASSEGLAGGPGQETQYF
D: .; size: many; J: TRBJ2-3; V: TRBV20-1; DNA: TGCAGTGCCACCGGGGGGCAGGGTAATGCAGATACGCAGTATTTT; CDR3: CSATGGQGNADTQYF
D: .; size: many; J: TRBJ2-1; V: TRBV6-5; DNA: TGTGCCAGCAGTTATACTCCTACAATCTACAATGAGCAGTTCTTC; CDR3: CASSYTPTIYNEQFF
D: .; size: .; J: TRBJ2-5; V: TRBV12-3/TRBV12-4; DNA: TGTGCCAGCAGTCCAACAGGGGAGGGGACCCAGTACTTC; CDR3: CASSPTGEGTQYF
D: .; size: .; J: TRBJ2-7; V: TRBV29-1; DNA: TGCAGCGTTGAAACCCGGCGCTACGAGCAGTACTTC; CDR3: CSVETRRYEQYF
D: .; size: .; J: TRBJ2-7; V: TRBV20-1; DNA: TGCAGTGTTAGAGCACAGGGCCGCCCCTACGAGCAGTACTTC; CDR3: CSVRAQGRPYEQYF